A single sample gave rise to the 18 T cell receptor beta chains below, sequenced in a study of blood T cell repertoires in COVID-19. The protocol was immunoSEQ multiplex PCR, while the TCRdb copy is restricted to in-frame clones and leaves out a portion. The data contain roughly 80,000 clones, more than 80% of them singletons. Specimen: peripheral blood. These TCRs come from a woman in her fifties or sixties with acute or convalescent COVID-19.

The V gene is TRBV19, the J gene TRBJ2-1; 8 nucleotides line up with TRBD2. The CDR3 consists of 18 residues. The V gene's germline CDR1 is LNHDA and CDR2 SQIVND (reference sequence). V lost 4 bases, J lost 2 bases, and 13 bases stayed unmatched. For the CDR3, the DNA is TGTGCCAGTAGTAATCCCCCGGGCGGCGGGGGGCCCTACAATGAGCAGTTCTTC. It encodes CASSNPPGGGGPYNEQFF.

The chain combines TRBV14 with TRBJ2-7; the match to TRBD1 covers 7 bases. The CDR3 has 14 residues. The germline V gene encodes CDR1 SGHDN and CDR2 FVKESK. The V segment lost 3 bases and the J segment 5 bases; nucleotides outside the gene matches: 7. CDR3 protein: CASSQTKTGNEQYF. CDR3 sequence (DNA): TGTGCCAGCAGCCAGACCAAGACAGGGAACGAGCAGTACTTC.

J is TRBJ1-1 and V is TRBV18; 7 positions match TRBD1. Germline V gene lookup returns CDR1 KGHSH and CDR2 LQKENI. The CDR3 loop spans 16 amino acids. The junction had 9 bases not matched to a gene; V was cut back by 2 bases and J by 3 bases. CDR3 amino acids: CASSPSGLRGYTEAFF. In DNA, the CDR3 is TGTGCCAGCTCACCATCAGGCCTCAGGGGGTACACTGAAGCTTTCTTT.

This rearrangement joins TRBV5-6 to TRBJ1-5; D is unclear. The ends were cut back, 0 bases at V and 1 base at J, with 11 bases in the middle. The CDR3 contains 16 residues. Germline V CDR1 and CDR2: SGHDT, YYEEEE. The CDR3 region has the DNA TGTGCCAGCAGCTTGGGCCCGTACCAGAGCAATCAGCCCCAGCATTTT. Amino acid sequence: CASSLGPYQSNQPQHF.

The chain employs TRBV7-2 and TRBJ2-5; tentative D call: TRBD2 (5 bases). The CDR3 has 17 amino acids. V lost 2 bases to trimming and J lost 7 bases, with 23 bases between them. Looked up from germline, CDR1 is SGHTA and CDR2 is FQGNSA. CDR3 sequence reads: CASSLKLGPLSGWTQYF. The CDR3, as DNA: TGTGCCAGCAGCTTAAAGTTAGGGCCCCTCTCGGGGTGGACCCAGTACTTC. Full variable domain (missing parts from reference TRBV7-2 and TRBJ2-5): GAGVSQSPSNKVTEKGKDVELRCDPISGHTALYWYRQSLGQGLEFLIYFQGNSAPDKSGLPSDRFSAERTGGSVSTLTIQRTQQEDSAVYLCASSLKLGPLSGWTQYFGPGTRLLVL.

In this sample, this clone turned up a few times. The gene calls are TRBV24-1 and TRBJ1-5; 7 nucleotides align to TRBD1. The V gene's germline CDR1 is KGHDR and CDR2 SFDVKD. This CDR3 has 17 residues. With 3 bases clipped from V and 0 bases from J, the junction kept 7 bases outside the gene matches. This chain's CDR3 is CATSDPSGTDSNQPQHF. CDR3 nucleotide sequence: TGTGCCACCAGTGATCCCTCCGGGACAGATAGCAATCAGCCCCAGCATTTT.

The gene calls are TRBV28 and TRBJ2-7, with 11 nucleotides matching TRBD1. This CDR3 comprises 15 residues. In germline, CDR1 is MDHEN, CDR2 SYDVKM. With 1 base clipped from V and 5 bases from J, the junction kept 4 bases outside the gene matches. CDR3: CASSLFGTGGNEQYF. DNA of the CDR3: TGTGCCAGCAGTTTATTTGGGACAGGGGGTAACGAGCAGTACTTC.

This clone was detected once. The chain's CDR3 is CASSHSQNIQYF. In DNA form, the CDR3 reads TGTGCCAGCAGCCATAGCCAAAACATTCAGTACTTC. This chain joins TRBV11-2 and TRBJ2-4; D gene ambiguous. V was cut by 5 bases and J by 5 bases, with 7 bases left in between. CDR3 length: 12 residues. CDR1 is SGHAT and CDR2 is FQNNGV in the germline V gene.

The gene calls are TRBV24-1 and TRBJ2-3; 10 bases line up with TRBD1. The CDR3 loop spans 17 amino acids. Losses at the gene ends were 4 bases for V and 1 base for J; bases not matched to a gene: 7. Germline V gene lookup returns CDR1 KGHDR and CDR2 SFDVKD. The CDR3 bases are TGTGCCACCAGTGAGTTGACAGGGGGCGGAGGCACAGATACGCAGTATTTT. Protein: CATSELTGGGGTDTQYF.

The chain employs TRBV5-6 and TRBJ2-2, with TRBD2 as a possible D gene (5 bases). The V and J ends lost 1 base and 3 bases respectively, with 13 bases between them. The V gene's germline CDR1 is SGHDT and CDR2 YYEEEE. The CDR3 runs 16 residues. The CDR3 region is CASSLYRRGDTGELFF. DNA of the CDR3: TGTGCCAGCAGCTTGTATCGTCGGGGTGACACCGGGGAGCTGTTTTTT.

This chain joins TRBV11-2 and TRBJ1-2; perhaps TRBD1 as D (6 bases). Trimming shortened V by 5 bases and J by 2 bases, and 15 bases separated the two germline ends. The CDR3 extends over 15 amino acids. Germline-derived CDR1 and CDR2 are SGHAT and FQNNGV. CDR3 bases: TGTGCCAGCAGCGGCACCGGGACACCCAACTATGGCTACACCTTC. This encodes CASSGTGTPNYGYTF.

This clone qualifies as medium-sized. The same CDR3 is also encoded by other DNA sequences in this sample. The chain couples TRBV12-3 or TRBV12-4 to TRBJ1-1; D possibly corresponds to TRBD1 (6 bases). V lost 3 bases and J 4 bases, leaving 9 bases between the germline ends. This CDR3 spans 13 amino acids. DNA for the CDR3: TGTGCCAGCAGTTTCCAGGGGAGCACTGAAGCTTTCTTT. Protein: CASSFQGSTEAFF.

The rearrangement links TRBV6-5 to TRBJ2-5; 8 bases map to TRBD2. The germline gives CDR1 MNHEY, CDR2 SVGAGI. The V and J ends lost 6 bases and 7 bases, in that order; junction bases with no gene match: 10. The CDR3 is 14 residues long. CDR3: CASSSGGNRGTQYF. The CDR3 DNA is TGTGCCAGCAGCTCGGGGGGGAACCGCGGGACCCAGTACTTC.

The chain is built from TRBV5-5 and TRBJ1-4; the match to TRBD1 covers 8 bases. The germline gives CDR1 SGHKS, CDR2 YYEKEE (reference sequence). Losses at the gene ends were 4 bases for V and 4 bases for J; bases not matched to a gene: 3. The CDR3 spans 14 residues. Here the CDR3 DNA reads TGTGCCAGCAGCCAGACAGGGGATAATGAAAAACTGTTTTTT. Translation gives CASSQTGDNEKLFF. Variable domain in full (rest from reference TRBV5-5 and TRBJ1-4): DAGVTQSPTHLIKTRGQQVTLRCSPISGHKSVSWYQQVLGQGPQFIFQYYEKEERGRGNFPDRFSARQFPNYSSELNVNALLLGDSALYLCASSQTGDNEKLFFGSGTQLSVL.

The chain recombines TRBV12-3 or TRBV12-4 with TRBJ1-1; no clear D. This CDR3 has 13 residues. With 4 bases removed from V and 7 bases from J, the gap between germline ends came to 13 bases. This CDR3 is CASSWPQTSEAFF. The CDR3 nucleotides read TGTGCCAGCAGTTGGCCACAGACTAGTGAAGCTTTCTTT.

By share, this clone ranks as medium-sized (0.01 to 0.1%). V usage is TRBV9 and J usage is TRBJ1-2, with a possible D match to TRBD1 (5 bases). Germline loops: CDR1 SGDLS, CDR2 YYNGEE. V was pared by 4 bases and J by 8 bases, with 9 bases between. CDR3 size: 11 residues. Here the CDR3 reads CASSSRGGYTF. CDR3 nucleotides: TGTGCCAGCAGCTCCCGGGGGGGCTACACCTTC.

The chain is built from TRBV6-2 or TRBV6-3 and TRBJ2-3; a weak D match, TRBD2 (6 bases). The CDR3 is 14 residues long. Germline V gene lookup returns CDR1 MNHEY and CDR2 SVGEGT. V shed 5 bases and J shed 0 bases, with 9 bases lying between them. The CDR3 protein is CASSPGTSTDTQYF. The DNA of the CDR3 is TGTGCCAGCAGTCCCGGGACTAGCACAGATACGCAGTATTTT.

This chain links TRBV12-3 or TRBV12-4 with TRBJ1-1; D is perhaps TRBD1 (5 bases). Trimming pared 1 base from V and 3 bases from J, leaving 6 bases between. The CDR3 is 13 amino acids. CDR3 nucleotides: TGTGCCAGCAGTTTAGGGGGGGACACTGAAGCTTTCTTT. Its translation: CASSLGGDTEAFF.